This TCR beta chain comes out of a study of cytomegalovirus exposure and HLA in healthy donors. The PCR made use of 60 Vbeta and 13 Jbeta primers. Clones were sequenced by immunoSEQ multiplex PCR, and TCRdb holds only the in-frame ones, with some missing. The profile shows around 150,000 clones, around 80% of them singletons. Germline-derived CDR1 and CDR2 are SGDLS and YYNGEE. Trimming shortened V by 4 bases and J by 4 bases, and 21 bases separated the two germline ends. The CDR3 has 17 amino acids. This TCR was recovered from a male donor in good health and CMV-seropositive. The sample comprised PBMCs. This chain connects TRBV9 to TRBJ2-1, with D possibly being TRBD2 (5 bases). CDR3 loop: CASSSGLKSWVYNEQFF. As DNA, the CDR3 is TGTGCCAGCAGCTCAGGACTTAAAAGCTGGGTTTACAATGAGCAGTTCTTC.